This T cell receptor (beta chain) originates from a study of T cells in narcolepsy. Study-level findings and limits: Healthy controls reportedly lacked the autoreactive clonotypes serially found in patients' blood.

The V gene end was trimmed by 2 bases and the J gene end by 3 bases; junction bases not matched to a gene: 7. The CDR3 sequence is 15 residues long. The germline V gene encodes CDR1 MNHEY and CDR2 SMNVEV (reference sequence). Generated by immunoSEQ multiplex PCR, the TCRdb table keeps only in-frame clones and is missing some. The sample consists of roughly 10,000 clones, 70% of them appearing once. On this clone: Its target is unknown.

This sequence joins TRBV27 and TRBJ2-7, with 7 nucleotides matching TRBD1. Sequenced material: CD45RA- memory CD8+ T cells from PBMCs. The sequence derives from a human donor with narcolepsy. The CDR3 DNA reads TGTGCCAGCAGTTTAGAAGGGGGCGCAGGCTACGAGCAGTACTTC. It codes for CASSLEGGAGYEQYF.